A single sample gave rise to the 6 T cell receptor beta chains below, sequenced in a study of OX40 agonist ivuxolimab in advanced cancers. Repertoires were generated with immunoSEQ multiplex PCR, while TCRdb's copy carries only in-frame clones and drops some. The sample yields 30,000 to 35,000 clones, about three quarters seen once. The sequences come from CD4+ or CD8+ T cells sorted from blood, collected in a trial of the OX40 agonist ivuxolimab. These receptors came from an adult with an advanced solid tumor such as melanoma, head and neck, liver or kidney cancer.

The V and J genes are TRBV30 and TRBJ2-5; D call uncertain. CDR1 and CDR2 (germline): GTSNPN, SVGIG (reference sequence). The CDR3 is 13 residues long. Trimming stripped 0 bases from V and 0 bases from J, with 5 bases between. The CDR3 is CAWSVRYQETQYF. The DNA for the CDR3 is TGTGCCTGGAGTGTTAGGTACCAAGAGACCCAGTACTTC.

The CDR3 coding sequence is TGTGCCAGCAGTGTCGAGGGGGGTTCGGGCTATGGCTACACCTTC. This sequence encodes CASSVEGGSGYGYTF. V and J are TRBV6-1 and TRBJ1-2; possibly TRBD1 for D (6 bases). V was pared by 4 bases and J by 4 bases, with 16 bases between. CDR3 size: 15 residues. CDR1 is MNHNS, CDR2 SASEGT, per germline.

The V gene is TRBV21-1, the J gene TRBJ1-1. TRBV21-1 is a documented pseudogene. The CDR3 runs 18 residues. The CDR3 loop reads CASSKVPWTGRVNTEAFF. The CDR3 DNA reads as TGTGCCAGCAGCAAAGTGCCCTGGACTGGCCGTGTTAACACTGAAGCTTTCTTT.

This clone was observed a handful of times. The chain joins TRBV5-1 to TRBJ1-2; D is perhaps TRBD1 (6 bases). The germline CDR1 and CDR2 sequences are SGHRS and YFSETQ. This CDR3 comprises 15 residues. Trimming pared 2 bases from V and 4 bases from J, leaving 15 bases between. In DNA form, the CDR3 reads TGCGCCAGCAGCTTATTTGGGGGCGCGAGCTATGGCTACACCTTC. It codes for CASSLFGGASYGYTF.

The rearrangement joins TRBV5-6 to TRBJ2-5, with 10 nucleotides matching TRBD2. J lost 4 bases, V lost 4 bases, and 13 bases had no gene match. CDR1 and CDR2 (germline): SGHDT, YYEEEE. CDR3 length equals 17 residues. The DNA of the CDR3 is TGTGCCAGCAGCCACCAAGCGGGGGGGCGGGGAGGAGAGACCCAGTACTTC. It yields the protein CASSHQAGGRGGETQYF.

This clone counts as medium-sized. The chain combines TRBV29-1 with TRBJ2-7; 9 bases fit TRBD1. Germline values: CDR1 SQVTM, CDR2 ANQGSEA. The CDR3 covers 15 residues. The V segment lost 0 bases and the J segment 2 bases; nucleotides outside the gene matches: 5. The CDR3 loop is CSVEEFRQGAYEQYF. CDR3 DNA: TGCAGCGTTGAAGAATTTCGACAGGGGGCCTACGAGCAGTACTTC.